One sample yielded the 21 T cell receptor beta chains listed below, sequenced in a study of blood T cell repertoires in COVID-19 (dated by TCRdb to the early 2020s). The library was generated by the immunoSEQ multiplex PCR assay. Drawn from immuneACCESS, this table holds only the in-frame rearrangements with V and J called that TCRdb kept. Clones are partly lost; checked studies trace under half to an unresolved V gene and leave the rest unexplained. This sample is represented by about 20,000 clones; around nine tenths of them were singletons. The ten largest account for 8.5% to 14% of the sample. Input material: peripheral blood. The receptors derive from a human donor in a cohort sampled during active COVID-19.

This chain links TRBV6-6 with TRBJ1-4, with no clear D. The CDR3 runs to 12 residues. V lost 5 bases to trimming and J lost 12 bases, with 13 bases between them. Per germline, CDR1 MNHNY and CDR2 SVGAGI (reference sequence). The CDR3 DNA sequence: TGTGCCAGCAGTCCTTCCCTCCTTGAACTGTTTTTT. Its protein product is CASSPSLLELFF.

The chain is built from TRBV19 and TRBJ1-4; D may be TRBD1 (6 bases). This CDR3 is built from 13 residues. V was cut by 5 bases and J by 8 bases, with 12 bases left in between. CDR1 LNHDA and CDR2 SQIVND come from the germline V gene (reference sequence). CDR3 bases: TGTGCCAGTAGTTCCGGACAGATCGAAAAACTGTTTTTT. Its protein product is CASSSGQIEKLFF. The full variable domain, its missing parts supplied by reference TRBV19 and TRBJ1-4, is DGGITQSPKYLFRKEGQNVTLSCEQNLNHDAMYWYRQDPGQGLRLIYYSQIVNDFQKGDIAEGYSVSREKKESFPLTVTSAQKNPTAFYLCASSSGQIEKLFFGSGTQLSVL.

The V gene is TRBV7-2, the J gene TRBJ2-5; the D gene is possibly TRBD1 (5 bases). This CDR3 spans 14 amino acids. In germline, CDR1 is SGHTA, CDR2 FQGNSA. Trimming removed 5 bases from V and 3 bases from J, with 13 bases in between. The CDR3 is CASSAGLMEETQYF. The CDR3, as DNA: TGTGCCAGCAGCGCAGGGTTAATGGAAGAGACCCAGTACTTC.

This chain joins TRBV30 and TRBJ2-5; D remains unclear. CDR3 length equals 14 residues. The germline gives CDR1 GTSNPN, CDR2 SVGIG (reference sequence). V lost 0 bases and J lost 5, with 13 bases in between. The CDR3: CAWSVELTSETQYF. In nucleotides, the CDR3 is TGTGCCTGGAGTGTAGAGCTGACTTCGGAGACCCAGTACTTC.

V and J are TRBV12-5 and TRBJ2-3, with 8 bases aligning to TRBD1. Germline trimming cut 1 base from V and 1 base from J; bases unmatched to any gene: 7. This CDR3 has 17 residues. Per the germline V gene, CDR1 is LGHNT and CDR2 is FRNRAP. CDR3 bases: TGTGCTAGTGGTTTGGGGATTCAGGGGGCAGGCACAGATACGCAGTATTTT. It encodes CASGLGIQGAGTDTQYF.

This clone has only a few counts. The chain couples TRBV18 to TRBJ2-7; D might be TRBD1 (6 bases). This CDR3 has 14 residues. V lost 3 bases and J 1 base, leaving 10 bases between the germline ends. In germline, CDR1 is KGHSH, CDR2 LQKENI. As DNA, the CDR3 is TGTGCCAGCTCACCGTCAGGGACATCCTACGAGCAGTACTTC. Residues: CASSPSGTSYEQYF.

Only one count was recorded for this clone. The genes are TRBV10-3 and TRBJ1-1, with D perhaps TRBD1 (5 bases). Germline V lookup: CDR1 ENHRY, CDR2 SYGVKD. This CDR3 comprises 11 residues. V was trimmed by 6 bases and J by 5 bases, leaving 7 bases between them. The CDR3 region has the DNA TGTGCCATCAGGGGGGGGACTGAAGCTTTCTTT. Protein sequence: CAIRGGTEAFF.

V and J are TRBV6-4 and TRBJ2-3; weak D call: TRBD2 (6 bases). Looked up from germline, CDR1 is MRHNA and CDR2 is SNTAGT. Trimming stripped 4 bases from V and 0 bases from J, with 11 bases between. The CDR3 loop spans 15 amino acids. Here the CDR3 reads CASSGGGISTDTQYF. In nucleotides, the CDR3 is TGTGCCAGCAGTGGAGGCGGGATTAGCACAGATACGCAGTATTTT.

The chain recombines TRBV11-2 with TRBJ1-6, with D possibly matching TRBD1 (5 bases). This CDR3 spans 13 amino acids. Per germline, CDR1 SGHAT and CDR2 FQNNGV. V lost 8 bases and J lost 10, with 15 bases in between. In DNA, the CDR3 is TGTGCCAGCGGCGGGGGGGAGGGATCACCCCTCCACTTT. It is translated as CASGGGEGSPLHF. Supplemented by reference TRBV11-2 and TRBJ1-6, the full variable domain reads EAGVAQSPRYKIIEKRQSVAFWCNPISGHATLYWYQQILGQGPKLLIQFQNNGVVDDSQLPKDRFSAERLKGVDSTLKIQPAKLEDSAVYLCASGGGEGSPLHFGNGTRLTVT.

The chain combines TRBV6-5 with TRBJ2-1, with 9 positions matching TRBD2. The ends lost 2 bases at V and 7 bases at J; junction bases unmatched: 6. CDR1 MNHEY and CDR2 SVGAGI come from the germline V gene. The CDR3 is 15 residues long. The CDR3 DNA reads as TGTGCCAGCAGTTACGGGCGGGGGGGCCCTAATGAGCAGTTCTTC. This translates into CASSYGRGGPNEQFF.

V is TRBV4-1 and J is TRBJ2-7, with 9 bases matching TRBD2. The germline gives CDR1 MGHRA, CDR2 YSYEKL. CDR3 length equals 18 residues. The V and J ends lost 1 base and 2 bases, in that order; junction bases with no gene match: 12. The CDR3 region has the DNA TGCGCCAGCAGCCAAGTTTTTGGGCCTAGCGGGGCGACCTACGAGCAGTACTTC. Protein sequence: CASSQVFGPSGATYEQYF.

A note on this clone: One end of the junction fails to match germline, which may point to a read error. This chain links TRBV4-1 with TRBJ2-5; 7 bases line up with TRBD1. This CDR3 is built from 16 residues. Per the germline V gene, CDR1 is MGHRA and CDR2 is YSYEKL. This chain's CDR3 is CASSLTISQGKEAQYF. The CDR3 DNA reads TGCGCCAGCAGCCTAACAATCTCACAGGGGAAAGAGGCCCAGTACTTC.

V and J are TRBV27 and TRBJ1-1; D unclear. CDR1 and CDR2 from the germline V gene are MNHEY and SMNVEV (reference sequence). V gave up 4 bases and J gave up 6 bases, with 21 bases separating them. The CDR3 has 16 residues. CDR3 protein: CASSSYRTQNNAEAFF. DNA of the CDR3: TGTGCCAGCAGTTCCTACCGGACTCAAAATAACGCTGAAGCTTTCTTT.

The chain carries TRBV3-1 (or the pseudogene TRBV3-2) and TRBJ1-2, with TRBD1 as a possible D gene (6 bases). With 2 bases removed from V and 7 bases from J, the gap between germline ends came to 26 bases. CDR1 is LGHDT, CDR2 YNNKEL, per germline (reference sequence). The CDR3 covers 18 residues. CDR3 in amino acids: CASSQSSQGLLSGGGYTF. CDR3 DNA: TGTGCCAGCAGCCAATCGTCACAGGGACTACTCTCGGGAGGTGGCTACACCTTC.

This chain joins TRBV30 and TRBJ2-3; a possible D gene is TRBD2 (7 bases). V lost 3 bases and J lost 5, with 18 bases in between. Germline loops: CDR1 GTSNPN, CDR2 SVGIG (reference sequence). The length of the CDR3 is 15 residues. The CDR3 loop reads CAWSGTGGAIDTQYF. The CDR3 region has the DNA TGTGCCTGGAGCGGAACTGGGGGGGCTATAGATACGCAGTATTTT.

This chain joins TRBV6-5 and TRBJ2-6, with D possibly matching TRBD1 (6 bases). V was clipped by 5 bases and J by 0 bases, with 8 bases between them. CDR3 size: 15 residues. CDR1 MNHEY and CDR2 SVGAGI come from the germline V gene. In nucleotides, the CDR3 is TGTGCCAGCAGTAAACAGGGCTCTGGGGCCAACGTCCTGACTTTC. As protein: CASSKQGSGANVLTF.

The chain is built from TRBV20-1 and TRBJ2-5, with 7 bases fitting TRBD2. Germline lookup yields CDR1 DFQATT and CDR2 SNEGSKA (reference sequence). V was clipped by 3 bases and J by 7 bases; unmatched bases: 8. CDR3 length: 13 residues. The CDR3, as DNA: TGCAGTGCTAGTCGGGGGGTAGAGACGACCCAGTACTTC. This encodes CSASRGVETTQYF.

The V call is TRBV19, the J call TRBJ1-1, with 7 bases aligning to TRBD1. The CDR3 extends over 10 amino acids. The V and J ends lost 5 bases and 10 bases, in that order; junction bases with no gene match: 1. Germline V gives CDR1 LNHDA, CDR2 SQIVND (reference sequence). This CDR3 reads CASSWDRAFF. CDR3 in DNA: TGTGCCAGTAGTTGGGACAGAGCTTTCTTT.

This sequence joins TRBV5-1 and TRBJ2-3; 7 bases match TRBD1. This CDR3 region has 18 residues. Trimming removed 1 base from V and 2 bases from J; junction bases left unmatched: 13. From germline, CDR1 is SGHRS and CDR2 YFSETQ. The CDR3 reads CASSLTRAGQVHTDTQYF. CDR3 bases: TGCGCCAGCAGCTTGACTCGGGCTGGACAGGTCCACACAGATACGCAGTATTTT.

This clone showed up just once. This rearrangement joins TRBV7-9 to TRBJ2-1; perhaps TRBD2 as D (5 bases). The germline CDR1 and CDR2 sequences are SEHNR and FQNEAQ (reference sequence). Trimming shortened V by 5 bases and J by 7 bases, and 15 bases separated the two germline ends. This CDR3 contains 14 residues. This CDR3 reads CASSQPPGWNEQFF. The CDR3 nucleotides are TGTGCCAGCAGCCAGCCCCCGGGGTGGAATGAGCAGTTCTTC.

CDR3 protein: CASSPREKSVGRNTIYF. The CDR3 DNA follows: TGTGCCAGCTCACCACGCGAGAAATCGGTCGGGAGAAACACCATATATTTT. The rearrangement links TRBV18 to TRBJ1-3; D is uncertain. The CDR3 runs to 17 residues. Trimming removed 1 base at V and 5 bases at J, with 18 bases between. Germline CDR1 and CDR2: KGHSH and LQKENI.